This T cell receptor (beta chain) emerged from a study of blood T cell repertoires in COVID-19. For the study at large: Collection of acute and convalescent COVID-19 samples took place in the United States, Italy and Spain. T cells, B-cell-depleted T cells, or PBMCs supplied cDNA or gDNA.

In the authors' methods: Nucleated cell number was recorded as an estimate derived from reference gene primer amplification. This table comes from immunoSEQ multiplex PCR, and its TCRdb copy is limited to in-frame clones, with some not included. V and J calls and clone size are copied from that table; D and trimming were computed from the DNA. The sample consists of 340,000 or so clones, roughly 84% of them appearing once. Trimming pared 5 bases from V and 0 bases from J, leaving 11 bases between. From germline, CDR1 is MNHEY and CDR2 SVGAGI. The CDR3 sequence is 15 residues long. The sequenced material came from peripheral blood. The gene calls are TRBV6-5 and TRBJ1-3; D not resolved. The TCR originated in a man aged 50 to 59 with active or convalescent COVID-19. The CDR3 nucleotides are TGTGCCAGCAGTCCTGCGTTAAGCTCTGGAAACACCATATATTTT. Its protein is CASSPALSSGNTIYF.